These T cell receptor beta chains were read from a single sample in a study of cytomegalovirus exposure and HLA in healthy donors. Here immunoSEQ multiplex PCR was the method, and the copy in TCRdb shows in-frame clones only, minus some. The table lists 150,000 to 200,000 clones, about 80% of them singletons, with more than 13% in the top ten. Sequenced input: PBMCs. These receptors originate from a man aged 50 to 59 in good health and CMV-seropositive. Both conserved end residues are part of each CDR3. The D gene is left open where the match is weak. Clone size appears in some rows only: once, few, many, or a class for an expanded clone.

few	TRBJ2-7	-	TRBV28	CASSRGLAVTYEQYF	TGTGCCAGCAGTCGGGGGCTAGCGGTTACCTACGAGCAGTACTTC
-	TRBJ2-5	-	TRBV6-1	CASLPGAAAETQYF	TGTGCCAGTCTTCCGGGAGCAGCCGCAGAGACCCAGTACTTC
-	TRBJ1-1	TRBD1	TRBV27	CASSLSGTGVDTEAFF	TGTGCCAGCAGTTTATCAGGGACAGGGGTGGACACTGAAGCTTTCTTT
-	TRBJ2-3	TRBD2	TRBV5-4	CASSSTSGTDTQYF	TGTGCCAGCAGCTCCACTAGCGGCACAGATACGCAGTATTTT
-	TRBJ1-1	-	TRBV7-3	CASSGARNTEAFF	TGTGCCAGCAGCGGAGCCCGGAACACTGAAGCTTTCTTT
-	TRBJ1-1	-	TRBV19	CASSLGVGARPTEAFF	TGTGCCAGTAGTCTCGGTGTTGGGGCTAGACCAACTGAAGCTTTCTTT
-	TRBJ1-1	TRBD1	TRBV13	CASSPGQGATEAFF	TGTGCCAGCAGCCCTGGACAGGGGGCCACTGAAGCTTTCTTT
-	TRBJ2-5	-	TRBV25-1	CASSEGYLRGETQYF	TGTGCCAGCAGTGAAGGGTATTTGAGGGGGGAGACCCAGTACTTC
-	TRBJ1-5	-	TRBV9	CASSVENDQPQHF	TGTGCCAGCAGCGTGGAGAACGATCAGCCCCAGCATTTT
-	TRBJ1-1	-	TRBV29-1	CSVDPPFADTEAFF	TGCAGCGTTGATCCGCCCTTCGCGGACACTGAAGCTTTCTTT
few	TRBJ1-1	TRBD1	TRBV5-1	CASSLNRGDTEAFF	TGCGCCAGCAGCTTAAACAGGGGTGACACTGAAGCTTTCTTT
-	TRBJ1-2	TRBD1	TRBV2	CASRVPGQHDYGYTF	TGTGCCAGCAGGGTACCGGGACAGCATGACTATGGCTACACCTTC
-	TRBJ2-3	-	TRBV19	CATISGYDDTQYF	TGTGCCACCATAAGCGGCTACGACGATACGCAGTATTTT
-	TRBJ2-5	TRBD1	TRBV28	CATLTRTGLMGGQETQYF	TGTGCCACCTTAACTAGGACAGGGTTGATGGGGGGTCAAGAGACCCAGTACTTC
-	TRBJ1-5	TRBD1	TRBV27	CASSPHPARQGGMFNQPQHF	TGTGCCAGCAGTCCCCATCCGGCCAGACAGGGGGGAATGTTCAATCAGCCCCAGCATTTT
-	TRBJ2-3	TRBD2	TRBV7-3	CASSLTGGGRYF	TGTGCCAGCAGCTTAACCGGGGGGGGCAGATATTTT
-	TRBJ1-3	TRBD1	TRBV11-2	CASSLIDRQGLYF	TGTGCCAGCAGCTTAATTGATAGACAGGGCCTCTATTTT
-	TRBJ2-2	-	TRBV5-1	CASSPEGNSRGELFF	TGCGCCAGCAGCCCCGAAGGCAACTCGAGGGGGGAGCTGTTTTTT
-	TRBJ2-4	-	TRBV18	CASSPPRREKNIQYF	TGTGCCAGCTCACCACCCAGGAGGGAAAAAAACATTCAGTACTTC
few	TRBJ2-7	TRBD1	TRBV11-2	CASSLAQGAHEQYF	TGTGCCAGCAGCTTAGCACAGGGGGCCCACGAGCAGTACTTC
-	TRBJ2-5	TRBD1	TRBV5-1	CASSPRGETQYF	TGCGCCAGCAGCCCCAGGGGGGAGACCCAGTACTTC
-	TRBJ2-3	TRBD2	TRBV9	CASSWGEGTTPSTDTQYF	TGTGCCAGCAGCTGGGGGGAGGGGACTACCCCATCGACAGATACGCAGTATTTT
-	TRBJ2-5	-	TRBV10-3	CAISEKDRKQETQYF	TGTGCCATCAGCGAAAAGGACAGAAAACAAGAGACCCAGTACTTC
-	TRBJ2-5	TRBD2	TRBV9	CASSPRLAGGQETQYF	TGTGCCAGCAGCCCCCGTTTAGCGGGGGGGCAAGAGACCCAGTACTTC
-	TRBJ1-2	-	TRBV21-1	CASSKKGQGIYGYTF	TGTGCCAGCAGCAAAAAGGGACAGGGGATCTATGGCTACACCTTC
-	TRBJ2-1	-	TRBV28	CASSFPLTVGEQFF	TGTGCCAGCAGTTTCCCTTTGACAGTTGGGGAGCAGTTCTTC
-	TRBJ2-5	TRBD2	TRBV28	CASRPAGVETQYF	TGTGCCAGCAGGCCAGCGGGGGTAGAGACCCAGTACTTC
-	TRBJ1-5	-	TRBV28	CASSQQGWFNNQPQHF	TGTGCCAGCAGTCAGCAGGGATGGTTTAACAATCAGCCCCAGCATTTT
-	TRBJ2-2	-	TRBV10-1	CASRTANTGELFF	TGCGCCAGCAGGACAGCGAACACCGGGGAGCTGTTTTTT
-	TRBJ2-3	-	TRBV30	CAWTSLGGADTQYF	TGTGCCTGGACCTCACTTGGGGGGGCGGATACGCAGTATTTT
-	TRBJ2-1	-	TRBV10-1	CASPGYGRGVF	TGCGCCAGTCCGGGGTACGGACGGGGAGTCTTC
-	TRBJ1-4	-	TRBV19	CASRDGGGGNEKLFF	TGTGCCAGTAGGGACGGGGGTGGTGGTAATGAAAAACTGTTTTTT
-	TRBJ2-5	-	TRBV29-1	CSGGRRGLSETQYF	TGCAGCGGGGGGCGCCGGGGCCTATCAGAGACCCAGTACTTC
-	TRBJ1-6	-	TRBV7-2	CASSFPRQANSPLHF	TGTGCCAGCAGCTTCCCACGACAGGCCAATTCACCCCTCCACTTT
-	TRBJ1-5	-	TRBV6-6	CASSYPGGRQPQHF	TGTGCCAGCAGTTACCCCGGGGGACGTCAGCCCCAGCATTTT
-	TRBJ2-5	TRBD2	TRBV7-9	CASSLRGLAGGQKTQYF	TGTGCCAGCAGCTTACGGGGCCTAGCGGGGGGGCAGAAGACCCAGTACTTC
few	TRBJ1-2	-	TRBV11-2	CASSLESAGNYGYTF	TGTGCCAGCAGCTTAGAATCGGCAGGAAACTATGGCTACACCTTC
-	TRBJ1-2	-	TRBV7-2	CASSPLRGYTF	TGTGCCAGCAGCCCACTCCGGGGCTACACCTTC